These 11 T cell receptor beta chains were sequenced from one sample in a study of early T cells in non-severe SARS-CoV-2 infection. TCRdb independently ran MiXCR on the 5' RACE reads; one entry per CDR3 protein. The sample lists just under 65,000 distinct CDR3 sequences; approximately 6.1% were seen once. Source: whole blood, taken at baseline. The receptors shown here come from an adult who was a healthcare worker with PCR-confirmed SARS-CoV-2 infection or an uninfected control (not recorded which).

CDR3 loop: CASSEGDPPLYEQYF. In DNA form, the CDR3 reads TGTGCCAGCAGTGAAGGGGACCCACCTCTCTACGAGCAGTACTTC. The rearrangement uses TRBV2 and TRBJ2-7; possibly TRBD1 or TRBD2 for D (5 bases each). With 1 base removed from V and 3 bases from J, the gap between germline ends came to 13 bases. CDR1 and CDR2 (germline): SNHLY, FYNNEI. The CDR3 consists of 15 residues.

There are many counts of this clonotype. V and J are TRBV13 and TRBJ1-3, with D possibly matching TRBD1 (5 bases). CDR1 is PRHDT, CDR2 FYEKMQ, per germline (reference sequence). This CDR3 contains 15 residues. Trimming took 2 bases from V and 2 from J, leaving 10 bases between them. CDR3 sequence reads: CASSLMQGPGNTIYF. The CDR3 coding sequence is TGTGCCAGCAGCTTAATGCAGGGACCTGGAAACACCATATATTTT.

The V gene is TRBV6-2 or TRBV6-3, the J gene TRBJ2-7; no firm D call. V was pared by 6 bases and J by 2 bases, with 17 bases between. The CDR3 runs to 15 residues. Germline CDR1 and CDR2: MNHEY and SVGEGT. CDR3 sequence: CASRALDPLAYEQYF. The CDR3 nucleotides are TGTGCCAGCAGAGCACTGGACCCTTTAGCCTACGAGCAGTACTTC.

This rearrangement joins TRBV6-1 to TRBJ2-7; D might be TRBD1 or TRBD2, each matching 5 bases. The CDR3 consists of 12 residues. V was clipped by 8 bases and J by 5 bases, with 13 bases between them. Germline lookup yields CDR1 MNHNS and CDR2 SASEGT. CDR3 DNA: TGTGCCAGCGGTTGGGGGTGGAACGAGCAGTACTTC. As protein: CASGWGWNEQYF.

This clonotype was seen repeatedly, ten times or more. This rearrangement joins TRBV7-9 to TRBJ1-2, with D possibly matching TRBD1 (6 bases). The CDR3 contains 17 residues. V was trimmed by 4 bases and J by 4 bases, leaving 22 bases between them. Germline CDR1 and CDR2: SEHNR and FQNEAQ (reference sequence). CDR3 sequence: CASSSSFRQASLYGYTF. The CDR3 DNA follows: TGTGCCAGCAGCTCTTCCTTTCGACAGGCGTCTCTCTATGGCTACACCTTC.

This clonotype was counted at least ten times. This sequence joins TRBV20-1 and TRBJ2-2, with TRBD2 matching over 13 bases. The CDR3 consists of 16 residues. V shed 5 bases and J 4 bases; nucleotides not matched to a gene: 7. Germline values: CDR1 DFQATT, CDR2 SNEGSKA (reference sequence). CDR3 in amino acids: CSAESGLAGRTGELFF. DNA for the CDR3: TGCAGTGCTGAGTCGGGACTAGCGGGACGCACCGGGGAGCTGTTTTTT.

As to this clonotype: At one boundary the junction diverges from the germline segment, which might be a read error. V gene TRBV7-8 combines with J gene TRBJ1-1; D ambiguous. Germline-derived CDR1 and CDR2 are SGHVS and FQNEAQ. The CDR3 runs to 15 residues. CDR3 amino acids: CASSLEAGLNTEALF. The CDR3 bases are TGTGCCAGCAGCTTAGAGGCCGGTTTGAACACTGAAGCTCTCTTT.

This clonotype was counted ten times or more. The gene calls are TRBV28 and TRBJ2-1; tentatively, D is TRBD2 (5 bases). V dropped 7 bases and J dropped 6 bases, with 19 bases sitting between them. Germline V gene sequence: CDR1 MDHEN, CDR2 SYDVKM. This CDR3 region has 15 residues. CDR3 DNA: TGTGCCAGCATTAATGCCCTAGCAACCGGCAATGAGCAGTTCTTC. This gives the protein CASINALATGNEQFF.

This clonotype has just a few counts. The chain links TRBV2 to TRBJ2-2; D might be TRBD2 (6 bases). The CDR3 runs to 15 residues. Germline V gene sequence: CDR1 SNHLY, CDR2 FYNNEI. Trimming stripped 1 base from V and 5 bases from J, with 11 bases between. In DNA, the CDR3 is TGTGCCAGCAGTGAAGGGGGAGCGGGTACCGGGGAGCTGTTTTTT. This encodes CASSEGGAGTGELFF. Looking up the rest from reference TRBV2 and TRBJ2-2 gives the full variable domain: EPEVTQTPSHQVTQMGQEVILRCVPISNHLYFYWYRQILGQKVEFLVSFYNNEISEKSEIFDDQFSVERPDGSNFTLKIRSTKLEDSAMYFCASSEGGAGTGELFFGEGSRLTVL.

In regard to this clonotype: A much more abundant neighbour one base away suggests this may be a read error. CDR3 in DNA: TGTGCCAGCCCCCGGGGGAGACAAGAGACCCAGTACTTC. Amino acids: CASPRGRQETQYF. The J gene is TRBJ2-5, the V gene TRBV27; a possible D gene is TRBD2 (6 bases). This CDR3 region has 13 residues. The germline V gene has CDR1 MNHEY and CDR2 SMNVEV (reference sequence). Deletions cut 8 bases from V and 2 bases from J, with 12 bases between.

This chain connects TRBV6-6 to TRBJ1-2; no clear D. CDR1 MNHNY and CDR2 SVGAGI come from the germline V gene (reference sequence). This CDR3 is 13 amino acids long. The V gene lost 1 base and the J gene lost 1 base, with 4 bases spanning the gap. For the CDR3, the DNA is TGTGCCAGCAGTTACTTCATTAACTATGGCTACACCTTC. Its protein is CASSYFINYGYTF.